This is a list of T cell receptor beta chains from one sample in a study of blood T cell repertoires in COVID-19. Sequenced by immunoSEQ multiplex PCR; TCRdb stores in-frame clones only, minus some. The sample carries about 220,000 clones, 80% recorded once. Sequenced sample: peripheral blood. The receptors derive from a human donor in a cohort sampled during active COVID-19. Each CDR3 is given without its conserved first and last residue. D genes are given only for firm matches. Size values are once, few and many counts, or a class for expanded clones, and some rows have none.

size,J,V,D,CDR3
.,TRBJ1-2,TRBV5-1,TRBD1,ASSLAVAGGYGYT
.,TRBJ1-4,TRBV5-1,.,ASSLEGRVRPNEKLF
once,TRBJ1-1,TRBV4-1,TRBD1,ASSQVSAGGGTEAF
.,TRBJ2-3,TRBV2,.,ASSRQSSDTQY
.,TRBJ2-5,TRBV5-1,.,ASSWDTQETQY
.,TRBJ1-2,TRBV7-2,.,ASSLVPGGADGGYT
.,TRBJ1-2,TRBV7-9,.,ASSPSRVLGYT
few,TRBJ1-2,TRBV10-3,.,AISEILESPRGGYT
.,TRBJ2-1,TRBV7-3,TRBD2,ASSPRLVAGDNEQF
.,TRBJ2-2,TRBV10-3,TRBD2,AISVSLAGVVTGELF
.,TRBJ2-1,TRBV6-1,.,ASSDEIEF
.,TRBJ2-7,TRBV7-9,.,ASSLIRRSRSSYEQY
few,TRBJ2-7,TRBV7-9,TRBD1,ASSFPGQSSYEQY
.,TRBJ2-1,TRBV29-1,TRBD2,SAGRGGEQF
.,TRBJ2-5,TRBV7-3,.,ASSLGAVETQY
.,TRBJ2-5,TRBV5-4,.,ASSKGDQETQY
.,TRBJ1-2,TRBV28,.,ASSRGFGNYGYT
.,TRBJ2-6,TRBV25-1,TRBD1,ASSTPGGAGANVLT
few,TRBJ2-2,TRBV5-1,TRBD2,ASSLGLAGGHGELF
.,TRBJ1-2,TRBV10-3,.,AISESEGGYT
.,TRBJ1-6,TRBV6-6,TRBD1,ASRVTGEGSPLH
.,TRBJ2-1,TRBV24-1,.,ATSVQGLDNEQF
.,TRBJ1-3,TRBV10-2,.,ATGAEPGNTIY
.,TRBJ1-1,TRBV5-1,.,ASSLGRMTTEAF
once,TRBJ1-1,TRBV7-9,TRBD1,ASSWGTGANTEAF
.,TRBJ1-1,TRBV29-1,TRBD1,SVGTDRTMNTEAF
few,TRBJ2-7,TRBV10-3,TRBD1,AISPGTGEIGEQY
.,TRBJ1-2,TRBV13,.,ASSSAPKTGNYGYT
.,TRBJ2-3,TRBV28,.,ASVGAGNTDTQY
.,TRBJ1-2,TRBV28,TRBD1,ASSSRDRDNHYGYT
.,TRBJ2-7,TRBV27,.,ASSFAQGPYEQY
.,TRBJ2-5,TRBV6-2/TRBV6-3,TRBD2,ASSYLIAGMEETQY
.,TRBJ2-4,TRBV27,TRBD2,ASSPGGNLAKNIQY
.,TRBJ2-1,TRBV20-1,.,SATTGSWQF
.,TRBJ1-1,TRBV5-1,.,ASSAGMNTEAF
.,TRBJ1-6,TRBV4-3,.,ASSQDPTPRYSPLH
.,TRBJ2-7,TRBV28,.,ASSFGVEREQY
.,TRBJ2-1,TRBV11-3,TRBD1,ASSLTGAGEQF
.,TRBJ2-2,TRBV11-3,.,ASSLQTAAGELF
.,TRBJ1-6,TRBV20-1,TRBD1,SAFRGGSLH
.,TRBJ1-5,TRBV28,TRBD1,ASSLFGQGSNQPQH
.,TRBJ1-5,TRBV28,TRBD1,ASSFKKGAQPQH
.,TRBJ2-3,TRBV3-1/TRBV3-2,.,ASSQELGQRTDTQY
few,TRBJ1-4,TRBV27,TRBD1,ASSTTQGLGTNEKLF
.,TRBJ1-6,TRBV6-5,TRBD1,ASSQQGSSPLH
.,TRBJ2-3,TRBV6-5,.,ASGAQPDTQY
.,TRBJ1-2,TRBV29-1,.,SAWDDRNYGYT
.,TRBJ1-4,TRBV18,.,ASSPKDSGKLF
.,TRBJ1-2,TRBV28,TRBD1,ASRTGGIYGYT